The rows below give T cell receptor beta chains drawn from one sample of a study of tumor-infiltrating lymphocytes in primary liver carcinoma. TCRdb used MiXCR to reprocess the multiplex PCR reads, holding one entry per CDR3 protein. The data hold about 320,000 distinct CDR3 sequences, with 55% to 65% observed a single time. The sample taken for sequencing was peripheral blood. These receptors were obtained from a man aged 40-49 years with primary liver carcinoma and hepatitis B virus infection. CDR3s include the opening cysteine and the closing phenylalanine or tryptophan. D genes are given only for firm matches. Rows may omit the clone size; those that give it use once, few, many or a size class.

V: TRBV6-5
size: few
J: TRBJ2-3
D: NA
DNA: TGTGCCAGCAGGCCCACCGGGACGGCAGATACGCAGTATTTT
CDR3: CASRPTGTADTQYF

V: TRBV12-3/TRBV12-4
size: NA
J: TRBJ2-2
D: TRBD2
DNA: TGTGTCAGCAGAGACGGGACTAGTCAAGTCGGGGAGCTGTTTTTT
CDR3: CVSRDGTSQVGELFF

V: TRBV11-1
size: once
J: TRBJ2-7
D: NA
DNA: TGTGCCGGCAGCCCTCAAAGCGCTTCCTACGATCAGTACTTC
CDR3: CAGSPQSASYDQYF

V: TRBV11-1
size: NA
J: TRBJ2-3
D: NA
DNA: TGTGCCAATAGCTTAGACCGGGAAGACACGCAGTATTTT
CDR3: CANSLDREDTQYF

V: TRBV5-4
size: many
J: TRBJ2-3
D: TRBD2
DNA: TGTGCCAGCAGCGGTCCGACTAGCGGGAGGGGAGATACGCAGTATTTT
CDR3: CASSGPTSGRGDTQYF

V: TRBV7-9
size: NA
J: TRBJ2-7
D: NA
DNA: TGTGCCAGCAGCTTACAGGGGACATTGGGTGGTGAGCAGTACTTC
CDR3: CASSLQGTLGGEQYF

V: TRBV6-4
size: NA
J: TRBJ2-3
D: NA
DNA: TGTGCCAGCAAAAGCGGATCTAGCACAGATACGCAGTATTTT
CDR3: CASKSGSSTDTQYF

V: TRBV6-2/TRBV6-3
size: few
J: TRBJ2-1
D: NA
DNA: TGTGCCAGCAGACAGGGCTACAATGAGCAGTTCTTC
CDR3: CASRQGYNEQFF

V: TRBV12-5
size: many
J: TRBJ2-3
D: NA
DNA: TGTGCTAGTGGTTTAGGGAGGCGCACAGATACGCAGTATTTT
CDR3: CASGLGRRTDTQYF

V: TRBV12-3/TRBV12-4
size: NA
J: TRBJ2-5
D: TRBD1
DNA: TGTGCCAATAGTTTGACAGGGAGTCAAGAGACCCAGTACTTC
CDR3: CANSLTGSQETQYF

V: TRBV6-6
size: many
J: TRBJ1-4
D: TRBD1
DNA: TGTGCCAGCAGACAGGGGGCTGAAAAACTGTTTTTT
CDR3: CASRQGAEKLFF

V: TRBV4-2
size: NA
J: TRBJ2-2
D: NA
DNA: TGTGCCAGCAGCCCCCGACTAGTGGGAAACGAGGACTGGGAGCTGTTTTTT
CDR3: CASSPRLVGNEDWELFF

V: TRBV12-3/TRBV12-4
size: many
J: TRBJ2-1
D: NA
DNA: TGTGCCAGCAGTTTGGTAGGGCAGTACGAGCAGTTCTTC
CDR3: CASSLVGQYEQFF

V: TRBV18
size: NA
J: TRBJ1-1
D: NA
DNA: TGTGCCAGCTCACCAACGTCAGGGGCCGAAGAAGCTTTCTTT
CDR3: CASSPTSGAEEAFF

V: TRBV6-1
size: NA
J: TRBJ1-5
D: NA
DNA: TGTGCCAGCAGTGAATCCAATCAGCACCAGCATTTT
CDR3: CASSESNQHQHF

V: TRBV7-9
size: few
J: TRBJ2-1
D: TRBD2
DNA: TGTGCCAGCAGCTCGGGACTAGCGGTTTACAATGAGCAGTTCTTC
CDR3: CASSSGLAVYNEQFF

V: TRBV10-3
size: once
J: TRBJ2-3
D: NA
DNA: TGTGCCAACAACCAGAGGGGACCGACCACAGTTACGCAGTATTTT
CDR3: CANNQRGPTTVTQYF